Below are 25 T cell receptor beta chains sequenced from a single sample in a study of shared clonotypes between healthy human individuals. Assay: immunoSEQ multiplex PCR; the TCRdb copy retains only in-frame clones and omits some. The table has over a million clones, 98% seen once. The source material was naive CD4+ T cells sorted from blood. Subset given: CD45RA+ positively selected. Receptor source: a man aged 30 to 45 in good health.

Of note for this clone: Other nucleotide sequences from this sample produce the same CDR3. J is TRBJ2-5 and V is TRBV20-1; D unresolved. The V end was cut by 2 bases, the J end by 4 bases, with 5 bases between. CDR1 and CDR2 (germline): DFQATT, SNEGSKA (reference sequence). The CDR3 length is 11 residues. CDR3 residues: CSARRPETQYF. DNA for the CDR3: TGCAGTGCTAGAAGACCAGAGACCCAGTACTTC.

This chain joins TRBV19 and TRBJ2-3; D may be TRBD2 (5 bases). The CDR3 runs 16 residues. Trimming stripped 0 bases from V and 2 bases from J, with 12 bases between. From germline, CDR1 is LNHDA and CDR2 SQIVND (reference sequence). The CDR3 nucleotides read TGTGCCAGTAGTATAGATCGAGCGGACTTCACAGATACGCAGTATTTT. Its translation is CASSIDRADFTDTQYF.

The chain recombines TRBV27 with TRBJ2-3, with no clear D. This CDR3 has 15 amino acids. The V end lost 1 base, the J end lost 0 bases, and 8 bases lay between the germline ends. The V gene's germline CDR1 is MNHEY and CDR2 SMNVEV (reference sequence). CDR3 DNA sequence: TGTGCCAGCAGTTTATTCCCGCCTAGCACAGATACGCAGTATTTT. Translated, it gives CASSLFPPSTDTQYF.

The V and J genes are TRBV7-4 and TRBJ2-2, with a tentative D call TRBD1 (7 bases). V dropped 7 bases and J dropped 7 bases, with 22 bases sitting between them. The CDR3 is 16 amino acids. Germline values: CDR1 SGHVT, CDR2 SQSDAQ. CDR3 coding DNA: TGTGCCAGCATTTCGGCTAGGAGGGGGCGGAACGGGGAGCTGTTTTTT. This translates into CASISARRGRNGELFF.

This clone appeared once. J is TRBJ2-7 and V is TRBV30; D tentatively reads TRBD1 or TRBD2 (7 bases each). Germline CDR1 and CDR2: GTSNPN and SVGIG (reference sequence). This CDR3 comprises 13 residues. Trimming took off 0 bases at V and 6 bases at J, with 12 bases between the two ends. In nucleotides, the CDR3 is TGTGCCTGGAGTGTCCTCAGGGGGGGCGAGCAGTACTTC. Its translation: CAWSVLRGGEQYF.

The J gene is TRBJ2-3, the V gene TRBV28; 12 bases line up with TRBD2. The CDR3 spans 19 residues. The V and J ends lost 5 bases and 3 bases, in that order; junction bases with no gene match: 15. Germline CDR1 and CDR2: MDHEN and SYDVKM. The CDR3 loop is CASSITLLAGGGRTDTQYF. Here the CDR3 DNA reads TGTGCCAGCAGTATCACCTTACTAGCGGGAGGTGGGAGGACAGATACGCAGTATTTT.

The chain couples TRBV18 to TRBJ1-4, with no clear D. The V end was cut by 1 base, the J end by 7 bases, with 10 bases between. Germline CDR1 KGHSH, CDR2 LQKENI. The CDR3 is 14 amino acids. CDR3 loop: CASSPLRRSEKLFF. The CDR3, as DNA: TGTGCCAGCTCACCACTTAGGAGGAGTGAAAAACTGTTTTTT.

The chain has TRBV5-1 and TRBJ2-7; the D gene is possibly TRBD1 (7 bases). V lost 10 bases and J lost 1, with 18 bases in between. The CDR3 extends over 14 amino acids. From germline, CDR1 is SGHRS and CDR2 YFSETQ. The CDR3 sequence: CASSRRDRSYEQYF. The CDR3 DNA follows: TGCGCCTCAAGCAGGAGGGACAGATCCTACGAGCAGTACTTC.

J is TRBJ2-2 and V is TRBV5-1; 11 bases line up with TRBD1. This CDR3 comprises 14 residues. V lost 4 bases, J lost 6 bases, and 2 bases stayed unmatched. Germline values: CDR1 SGHRS, CDR2 YFSETQ. For the CDR3, the DNA is TGCGCCAGCAGCCGGGACAGGGGGTCCGGGGAGCTGTTTTTT. Encoded protein: CASSRDRGSGELFF.

The chain joins TRBV9 to TRBJ1-1; perhaps TRBD1 as D (6 bases). Germline V gene sequence: CDR1 SGDLS, CDR2 YYNGEE. The V gene lost 2 bases and the J gene lost 1 base, with 9 bases spanning the gap. This CDR3 region has 14 residues. The CDR3 protein is CASSVTGWNTEAFF. The CDR3 DNA reads as TGTGCCAGCAGCGTGACAGGTTGGAACACTGAAGCTTTCTTT.

This rearrangement joins TRBV29-1 to TRBJ2-3; D is unresolved. V shed 5 bases and J shed 0 bases, with 15 bases lying between them. In germline, CDR1 is SQVTM, CDR2 ANQGSEA. The CDR3 consists of 15 residues. The CDR3 bases are TGCAGCGTTCCTCCAAGACACCTTAGCACAGATACGCAGTATTTT. Amino acid sequence: CSVPPRHLSTDTQYF.

The V gene is TRBV11-2, the J gene TRBJ2-5; the D is unclear. The CDR3 runs to 16 residues. Germline V CDR1 and CDR2: SGHAT, FQNNGV. Trimming took 3 bases from V and 1 from J, leaving 15 bases between them. In DNA form, the CDR3 reads TGTGCCAGCAGCTTTGAAGGGCCGGCGCTCCAAGAGACCCAGTACTTC. It yields the protein CASSFEGPALQETQYF.

This chain links TRBV4-1 with TRBJ1-2, with 9 bases lining up with TRBD1. Looked up from germline, CDR1 is MGHRA and CDR2 is YSYEKL. V lost 3 bases to trimming and J lost 4 bases; unmatched junction nucleotides: 6. There are 15 residues in the CDR3. CDR3 loop: CASSHHRDRVYGYTF. CDR3 DNA sequence: TGCGCCAGCAGCCACCACCGGGACAGGGTCTATGGCTACACCTTC.

J is TRBJ1-4 and V is TRBV18, with 11 positions matching TRBD1. The V gene end was trimmed by 3 bases and the J gene end by 7 bases; junction bases not matched to a gene: 4. This CDR3 has 15 amino acids. Germline CDR1 reads KGHSH; CDR2 reads LQKENI. In DNA, the CDR3 is TGTGCCAGCTCACCCTCCGGGACAGGGGGTGAAAAACTGTTTTTT. This encodes CASSPSGTGGEKLFF. Supplemented by reference TRBV18 and TRBJ1-4, the full variable domain reads NAGVMQNPRHLVRRRGQEARLRCSPMKGHSHVYWYRQLPEEGLKFMVYLQKENIIDESGMPKERFSAEFPKEGPSILRIQQVVRGDSAAYFCASSPSGTGGEKLFFGSGTQLSVL.

The chain joins TRBV9 to TRBJ1-2; D remains ambiguous. Germline CDR1 is SGDLS and CDR2 is YYNGEE. With 0 bases removed from V and 4 bases from J, the gap between germline ends came to 13 bases. This CDR3 region has 15 residues. The CDR3 nucleotides are TGTGCCAGCAGCGTAGAGGGCTTCGGAGGCTATGGCTACACCTTC. This codes for CASSVEGFGGYGYTF.

The chain couples TRBV7-2 to TRBJ2-1; D is undetermined. The CDR3 covers 11 residues. The germline V gene has CDR1 SGHTA and CDR2 FQGNSA. Trimming stripped 5 bases from V and 8 bases from J, with 7 bases between. This chain's CDR3 is CASSRTDEQFF. CDR3 DNA: TGTGCCAGCAGCCGCACCGATGAGCAGTTCTTC.

V gene TRBV2 combines with J gene TRBJ2-2; D is perhaps TRBD2 (6 bases). Trimming took off 4 bases at V and 7 bases at J, with 19 bases between the two ends. Germline V lookup: CDR1 SNHLY, CDR2 FYNNEI. The CDR3 is 16 amino acids. In DNA form, the CDR3 reads TGTGCCAGCAGTGGGCTGACGGGAGTTAGAATCGGGGAGCTGTTTTTT. This translates into CASSGLTGVRIGELFF.

The genes are TRBV6-5 and TRBJ2-7; D unclear. Trimming pared 1 base from V and 9 bases from J, leaving 7 bases between. Germline V lookup: CDR1 MNHEY, CDR2 SVGAGI. The CDR3 loop spans 11 amino acids. Written as DNA, the CDR3 is TGTGCCAGCAGTTACTTGGGATGGCAGTACTTC. This gives the protein CASSYLGWQYF.

This chain uses TRBV5-4 with TRBJ1-4; the D is unclear. V was shortened by 0 bases and J by 8 bases, with 11 bases between the two germline ends. The length of the CDR3 is 14 residues. Germline V gives CDR1 SGHNT, CDR2 YYREEE (reference sequence). CDR3 coding DNA: TGTGCCAGCAGCTTGGGCGAACTAGGGGAAAAACTGTTTTTT. Translating gives CASSLGELGEKLFF.

The chain carries TRBV6-6 and TRBJ2-2; D perhaps matches TRBD2 (5 bases). CDR1 is MNHNY, CDR2 SVGAGI, per germline (reference sequence). The ends were cut back, 10 bases at V and 7 bases at J, with 10 bases in the middle. The CDR3 extends over 11 amino acids. CDR3 DNA: TGTGCCACCGGACTCGGCGGGGAGCTGTTTTTT. Protein sequence: CATGLGGELFF.

The V call is TRBV10-1, the J call TRBJ2-3, with TRBD2 matching 14 bases. Germline lookup yields CDR1 WNHNN and CDR2 SYGVQD (reference sequence). V was clipped by 5 bases and J by 2 bases; unmatched bases: 6. The CDR3 length is 17 residues. The CDR3 coding sequence is TGCGCCAGCAGTCCCATGACTAGCGGGAGGGCCACAGATACGCAGTATTTT. Residues: CASSPMTSGRATDTQYF.

This clone appeared once. This chain connects TRBV5-4 to TRBJ2-5; D might be TRBD1 or TRBD2, each matching 5 bases. This CDR3 has 16 residues. With 0 bases removed from V and 0 bases from J, the gap between germline ends came to 12 bases. Germline CDR1 and CDR2: SGHNT and YYREEE (reference sequence). CDR3: CASSLDGTRNQETQYF. DNA for the CDR3: TGTGCCAGCAGCTTGGACGGGACCAGAAACCAAGAGACCCAGTACTTC.

About this clone: The sample contains more than one DNA sequence encoding this CDR3. The V gene is TRBV7-3, the J gene TRBJ2-1; D not certain. The CDR3 consists of 12 residues. Trimming took 1 base from V and 6 from J, leaving 4 bases between them. The V gene's germline CDR1 is SGHTA and CDR2 FQGTGA. The CDR3, as DNA: TGTGCCAGCAGCTTAATTGGCAATGAGCAGTTCTTC. Translated: CASSLIGNEQFF.

This rearrangement joins TRBV30 to TRBJ1-5; tentative D call: TRBD1 (6 bases). Germline-derived CDR1 and CDR2 are GTSNPN and SVGIG (reference sequence). Deletions cut 0 bases from V and 7 bases from J, with 13 bases between. The CDR3 consists of 14 residues. CDR3 loop: CAWSVYTGGQPQHF. The CDR3 DNA follows: TGTGCCTGGAGTGTTTACACCGGGGGCCAGCCCCAGCATTTT.

The V call is TRBV15, the J call TRBJ2-7, with TRBD2 as a possible D gene (6 bases). Germline V gene lookup returns CDR1 LNHNV and CDR2 YYDKDF (reference sequence). The CDR3 has 15 amino acids. Trimming took 5 bases from V and 2 from J, leaving 16 bases between them. The CDR3 is CATSDPRRGTYEQYF. The CDR3, as DNA: TGTGCCACCAGCGACCCACGCCGGGGGACCTACGAGCAGTACTTC.